This T cell receptor (beta chain) was captured in a study of T cells in narcolepsy. Assay: immunoSEQ multiplex PCR; the TCRdb copy retains only in-frame clones and omits some. The sample yields roughly 35,000 clones, around 85% seen once. The CDR3 spans 13 residues. The V gene's germline CDR1 is GTSNPN and CDR2 SVGIG (reference sequence). V lost 2 bases, J lost 4 bases, and 11 bases lay in between. The TCR originated in a human donor with narcolepsy. The chain links TRBV30 to TRBJ1-2, with D possibly being TRBD1 (6 bases). The source material was CD45RA- memory CD4+ T cells from PBMCs. CDR3 nucleotide sequence: TGTGCCTGGAGTCGGGGGCCGGGCTATGGCTACACCTTC. This encodes CAWSRGPGYGYTF.